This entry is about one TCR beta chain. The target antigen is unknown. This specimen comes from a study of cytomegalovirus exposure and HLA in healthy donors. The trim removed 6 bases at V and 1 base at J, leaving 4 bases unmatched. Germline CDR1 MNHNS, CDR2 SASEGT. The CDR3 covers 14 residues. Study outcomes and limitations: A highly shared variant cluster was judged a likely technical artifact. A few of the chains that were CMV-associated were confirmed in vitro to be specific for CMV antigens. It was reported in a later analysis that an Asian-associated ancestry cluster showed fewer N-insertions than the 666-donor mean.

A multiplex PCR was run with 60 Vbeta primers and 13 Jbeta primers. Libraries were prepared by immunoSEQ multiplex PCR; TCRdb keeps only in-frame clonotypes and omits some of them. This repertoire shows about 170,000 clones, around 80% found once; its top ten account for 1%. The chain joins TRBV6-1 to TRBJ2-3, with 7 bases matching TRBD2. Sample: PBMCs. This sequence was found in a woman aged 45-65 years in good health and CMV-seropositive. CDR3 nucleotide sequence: TGTGCCAGCAGACGGGACTACCGCACAGATACGCAGTATTTT. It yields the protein CASRRDYRTDTQYF.